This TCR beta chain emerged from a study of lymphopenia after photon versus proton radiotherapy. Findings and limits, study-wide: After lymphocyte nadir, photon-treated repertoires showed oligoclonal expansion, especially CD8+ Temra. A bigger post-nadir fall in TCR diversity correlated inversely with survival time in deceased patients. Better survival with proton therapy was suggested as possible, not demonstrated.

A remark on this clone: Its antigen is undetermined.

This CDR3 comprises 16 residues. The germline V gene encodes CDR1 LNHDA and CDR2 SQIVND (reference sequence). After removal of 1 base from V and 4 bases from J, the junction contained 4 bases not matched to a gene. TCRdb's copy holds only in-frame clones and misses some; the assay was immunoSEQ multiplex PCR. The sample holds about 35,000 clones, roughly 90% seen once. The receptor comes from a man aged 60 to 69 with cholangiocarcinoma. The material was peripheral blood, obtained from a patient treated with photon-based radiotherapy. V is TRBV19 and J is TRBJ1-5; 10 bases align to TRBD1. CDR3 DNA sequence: TGTGCCAGTAGTATAGTTGGGGGACAGGGGAATCAGCCCCAGCATTTT. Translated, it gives CASSIVGGQGNQPQHF.